The text below deals with one T cell receptor beta chain. The antigen remains undetermined. This record comes from a study of graft-versus-host responses after intestinal transplantation. Study information: Recipients had transplants, and these were multivisceral, liver-intestinal, or isolated intestinal. Study results and caveats: Graft-donor T cell macrochimerism in patients accompanied high graft-versus-host to host-versus-graft clonal ratios in allografts. The marrow of recipients harbored GvH clones, and ileum or blood showed some of them first.

Measured with immunoSEQ multiplex PCR; TCRdb has only the in-frame clones, and not every one. The sample comprises about 81,000 clones, 91% of which are singletons, and approximately 0.32% rests with the top ten. Trimming at V came to 3 bases and at J to 2 bases, leaving 10 bases not matched to a gene. This CDR3 is 17 amino acids long. Germline CDR1 and CDR2: LNHDA and SQIVND (reference sequence). The chain couples TRBV19 to TRBJ1-3; 7 positions match TRBD1. Here the sequenced sample was unstimulated CD4+ T cells sorted from spleen or lymph node cells, taken before transplant. The receptor's source is a human donor who was the organ donor for an intestinal transplant. CDR3 sequence (DNA): TGTGCCAGTAGTATGAGGACAGGAAGAAGGGCTGGAAACACCATATATTTT. It is translated as CASSMRTGRRAGNTIYF.